This TCR beta chain emerged from a study of control samples from healthy donors and cancer patients. CDR3 length equals 15 residues. Trimming removed 4 bases from V and 3 bases from J, with 16 bases in between. From germline, CDR1 is SGHDT and CDR2 YYEEEE. Profiling relied on immunoSEQ multiplex PCR, and the TCRdb table lists in-frame clones only, not all of them. The table includes about 160,000 clones, roughly 89% detected once. Sample: blood. The chain carries TRBV5-6 and TRBJ1-2; unclear D gene. This receptor was taken from a man aged 25-45 years in good health. The DNA for the CDR3 is TGTGCCAGCAGCGGGAGGAGTTTAGGGTACTATGGCTACACCTTC. It specifies CASSGRSLGYYGYTF.